Sequencing of this TCR beta chain was carried out in a study of T cells after posttransplantation cyclophosphamide (dated by TCRdb to 2016 to 2018). For the wider study: T cell repertoire reconstitution was tracked by TRB sequencing after myeloablative bone marrow transplantation in which posttransplantation cyclophosphamide was used as GVHD prophylaxis. Samples from roughly 35 PTCy-treated patients, along with samples from around 16 of their related bone marrow donors, underwent antigen receptor sequencing. TRB sequencing was performed on blood from all 35 or so PTCy patients with 1-year posttransplant specimens. TRB sequencing was also done on up to 3 additional blood samples from 2 to 5.2 years after transplant in 3 patients, and on pretransplant blood from a handful of patients. TRA and TRB clonality were tightly correlated in 9 or 10 samples, so subsequent TCR analyses focused on TRB only. Public TRB sequences were searched against a database of over 3,600 sequences associated with responses to pathogens, tumor antigens, self-antigens and alloantigens. What the research found in general, with its limitations: Across roughly 40 patients, recipient CMV seropositivity and CMV reactivation were highly associated with TRB clonality; PTCy diversity was similar to CNI/methotrexate controls. Donor-recipient similarity was low at 1-2 months but rose over the first year, and later blood repertoires were often dominated by donor CD8+ memory clones. The TRB repertoires of T cells infiltrating skin or the GI tract showed only limited overlap with the TRB repertoires found in blood.

Reading the germline V gene (reference sequence) gives CDR1 MNHEY and CDR2 SMNVEV. The V end gives up 4 bases and the J end 9 bases, leaving 6 bases in the junction not matched to a gene. From cysteine to phenylalanine, the CDR3 is 12 amino acids long. Just CDR3 DNA is preserved here, 36 bases in frame from base 1. Details on this clone: Its antigen target is currently unknown. One base away there is no much larger clone; base qualities are not given.

Peripheral blood samples were provided by related bone marrow donors on the day of marrow donation. Mononuclear cells from peripheral blood and bone marrow were separated by Ficoll-Hypaque density centrifugation and then cryopreserved. Genomic DNA was the input for TRB sequencing, which was run either with the immunoSEQ assay at survey resolution or with the hsTCRB kit. The source study handled its data this way. The immunoSEQ software handled initial read processing, and the LymphoSeq R package was used for repertoire analyses. Clonality was computed as 1 minus normalized Shannon entropy; Gini coefficient was also calculated for each TRB dataset. Phenotypes of unsorted samples were inferred by mapping TRB sequences from sorted subsets of the recipient or donor onto unsorted samples of the same recipient. TCRdb mirrors the immuneACCESS table, restricted to in-frame sequences. Some clones are absent from its copies; in checked studies, under half trace to an unresolved V gene, and the reason for the others is unknown. V, J and clone size reflect that table, while D and trimming were determined from the DNA. The sample table records some 66,000 clones; 85% to 95% of these occur just once. The top ten hold roughly 3% of the sample.

The sample comprised PBMCs. The source is a woman aged 25 to 45 in good health and a related stem cell transplant donor. The chain links TRBV27 with TRBJ2-7, and 7 junctional nucleotides match TRBD1. In nucleotide form, the sequence is TGTGCCAGCAGTTCGACAGGGACCGGGCAGTACTTC. Its translation is CASSSTGTGQYF.